These 2 T cell receptor beta chains were all obtained from the same sample, sequenced in a study of T cell responses to AZD1222 COVID-19 vaccine. This table comes from immunoSEQ multiplex PCR, and its TCRdb copy is limited to in-frame clones, with some not included. This sample has about 270,000 clones, with 90% to 95% found just once. This specimen consisted of peripheral blood, obtained 28 days after the second AZD1222 dose. The receptors were sampled from an adult who received the AZD1222 COVID-19 vaccine.

The rearrangement links TRBV5-1 to TRBJ1-4, with D unresolved. Germline-derived CDR1 and CDR2 are SGHRS and YFSETQ. V was clipped by 0 bases and J by 5 bases, with 11 bases between them. The CDR3 is 15 amino acids. The CDR3 nucleotides read TGCGCCAGCAGCTTGGCGACAAGAAAGAATGAAAAACTGTTTTTT. This translates into CASSLATRKNEKLFF.

This rearrangement joins TRBV5-4 to TRBJ1-5, with D maybe TRBD1 (5 bases). The CDR3 spans 16 residues. V gave up 6 bases and J gave up 3 bases, with 19 bases separating them. Germline V gene sequence: CDR1 SGHNT, CDR2 YYREEE (reference sequence). In nucleotides, the CDR3 is TGTGCCAGCAAAATGGGGGGTGGAATTGACAATCAGCCCCAGCATTTT. Translation gives CASKMGGGIDNQPQHF.